The T cell receptor (beta chain) under discussion was sequenced for a study of identical twins. Findings of the study overall: When twins shared out-of-frame alpha sequences, those sequences had excess low generation probability. Insertions ran lower in abundant cord blood beta clonotypes, though not in memory repertoires. Conclusions were drawn cross-sectionally by statistical analysis, without following the same donors.

Germline V CDR1 and CDR2: DFQATT, SNEGSKA (reference sequence). V lost 6 bases to trimming and J lost 4 bases, with 21 bases between them. The CDR3 loop spans 15 amino acids. Template switching added a universal primer site; cDNA carried unique molecular identifiers. TCRdb fed the 5' RACE reads into MiXCR, producing one record per CDR3 protein. The repertoire consists of around 650,000 distinct CDR3 sequences, with about 7% occurring once and the leading ten covering around 1.6%. About this clonotype itself: The target antigen is unknown.

The same specimen was also included in a second study, on yellow fever vaccine responses in identical twins.

The clonotype comes from a young woman in good health. This chain joins TRBV20-1 and TRBJ2-5; D possibly uses TRBD1 or TRBD2 (7 bases each). The specimen sequenced was PBMCs. CDR3 sequence reads: CSAHMRPRGGETQYF. CDR3 nucleotide sequence: TGCAGTGCCCACATGAGGCCCAGGGGGGGAGAGACCCAGTACTTC.